In its sample, the clone carrying this T cell receptor beta chain was seen a few times. The ends were cut back, 2 bases at V and 4 bases at J, with 13 bases in the middle. CDR1 is SGHTA, CDR2 FQGNSA, per germline. The CDR3 is 15 residues long. This entry comes from a study of blood T cell repertoires in COVID-19. In the study overall: From the United States, Italy and Spain came samples of acute and convalescent COVID-19. Sources were T cells, B-cell-depleted T cells, or PBMCs; the material itself was cDNA or gDNA.

In the original workflow: Amplified reference gene primers provided the basis for estimating nucleated cell counts. Profiled with immunoSEQ multiplex PCR; TCRdb holds only in-frame clones, not every one. V and J calls and clone size follow that table, whereas D and trimming were derived from the DNA. The sample consists of tens of thousands of clones, 75% to 85% of them appearing once. The sequenced material came from peripheral blood. V usage is TRBV7-2 and J usage is TRBJ2-3, with D perhaps matching TRBD2 (6 bases). This TCR was sampled from a woman at least 80 years old with acute or convalescent COVID-19. The CDR3 DNA follows: TGTGCCAGCAGCTTACGGCAGGGAGGTTCAGATACGCAGTATTTT. Residues: CASSLRQGGSDTQYF.